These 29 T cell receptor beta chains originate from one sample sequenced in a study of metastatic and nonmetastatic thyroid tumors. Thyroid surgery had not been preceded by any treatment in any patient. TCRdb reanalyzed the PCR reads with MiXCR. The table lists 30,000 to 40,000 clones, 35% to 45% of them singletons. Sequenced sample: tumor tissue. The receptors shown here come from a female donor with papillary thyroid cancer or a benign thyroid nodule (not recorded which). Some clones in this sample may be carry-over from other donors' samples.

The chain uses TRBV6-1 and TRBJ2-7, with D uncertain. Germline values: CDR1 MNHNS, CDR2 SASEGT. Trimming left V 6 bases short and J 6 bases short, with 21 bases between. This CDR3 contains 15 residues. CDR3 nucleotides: TGTGCCAGCAGGACCGGACGGCTCCCAAGGGTCGAGCAGTACTTC. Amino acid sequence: CASRTGRLPRVEQYF.

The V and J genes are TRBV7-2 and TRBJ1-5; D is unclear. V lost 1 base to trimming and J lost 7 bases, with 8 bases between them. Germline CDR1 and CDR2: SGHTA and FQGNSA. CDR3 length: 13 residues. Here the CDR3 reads CASSLDFQQPQHF. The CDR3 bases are TGTGCCAGCAGCTTAGACTTTCAACAGCCCCAGCATTTT.

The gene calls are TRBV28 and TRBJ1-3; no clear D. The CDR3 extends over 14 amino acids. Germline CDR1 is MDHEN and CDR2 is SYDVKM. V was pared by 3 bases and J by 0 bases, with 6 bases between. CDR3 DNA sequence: TGTGCCAGCAGTTTCGGGATCTCTGGAAACACCATATATTTT. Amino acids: CASSFGISGNTIYF.

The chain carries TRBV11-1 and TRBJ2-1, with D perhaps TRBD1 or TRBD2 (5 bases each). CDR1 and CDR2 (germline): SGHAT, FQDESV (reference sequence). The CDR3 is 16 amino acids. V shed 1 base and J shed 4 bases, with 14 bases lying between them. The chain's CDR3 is CASSLESGGTYNEQFF. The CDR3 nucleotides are TGTGCCAGCAGCTTAGAGTCTGGGGGAACGTACAATGAGCAGTTCTTC.

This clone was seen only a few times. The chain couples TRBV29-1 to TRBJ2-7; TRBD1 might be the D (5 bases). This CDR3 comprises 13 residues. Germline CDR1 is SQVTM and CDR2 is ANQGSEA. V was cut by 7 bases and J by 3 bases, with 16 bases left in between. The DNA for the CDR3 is TGCAGCGCGACGACAGCTGCTAACTACGAGCAGTACTTC. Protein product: CSATTAANYEQYF.

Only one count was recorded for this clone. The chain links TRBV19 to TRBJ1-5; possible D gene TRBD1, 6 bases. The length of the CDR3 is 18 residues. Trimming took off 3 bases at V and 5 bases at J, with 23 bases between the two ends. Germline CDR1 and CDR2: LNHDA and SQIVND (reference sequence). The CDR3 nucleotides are TGTGCCAGTAGTATTCCCCTAGCTGTCCTCAGGGGAGATCAGCCCCAGCATTTT. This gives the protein CASSIPLAVLRGDQPQHF.

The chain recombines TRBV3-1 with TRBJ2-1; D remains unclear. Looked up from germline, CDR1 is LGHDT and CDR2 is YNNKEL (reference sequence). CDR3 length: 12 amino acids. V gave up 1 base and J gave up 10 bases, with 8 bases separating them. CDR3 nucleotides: TGTGCCAGCAGCCAAGTTAAGTGGGAGCAGTTCTTC. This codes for CASSQVKWEQFF.

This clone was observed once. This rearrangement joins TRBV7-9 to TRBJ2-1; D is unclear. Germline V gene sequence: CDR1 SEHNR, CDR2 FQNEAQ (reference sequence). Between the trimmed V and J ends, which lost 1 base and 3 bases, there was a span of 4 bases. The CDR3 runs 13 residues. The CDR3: CASSLGHYNEQFF. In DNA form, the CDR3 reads TGTGCCAGCAGCTTAGGTCACTACAATGAGCAGTTCTTC.

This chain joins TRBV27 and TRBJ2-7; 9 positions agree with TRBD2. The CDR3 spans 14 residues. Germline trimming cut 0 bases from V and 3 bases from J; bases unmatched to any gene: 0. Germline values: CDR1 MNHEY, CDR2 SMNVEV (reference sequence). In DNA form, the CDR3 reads TGTGCCAGCAGTTTATCGACTAGCGGCTACGAGCAGTACTTC. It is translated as CASSLSTSGYEQYF.

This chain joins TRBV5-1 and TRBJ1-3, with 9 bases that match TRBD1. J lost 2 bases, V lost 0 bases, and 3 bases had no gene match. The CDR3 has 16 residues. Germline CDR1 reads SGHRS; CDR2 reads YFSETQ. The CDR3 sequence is CASSLEGTGTGNTIYF. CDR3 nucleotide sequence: TGCGCCAGCAGCTTGGAAGGGACAGGGACTGGAAACACCATATATTTT.

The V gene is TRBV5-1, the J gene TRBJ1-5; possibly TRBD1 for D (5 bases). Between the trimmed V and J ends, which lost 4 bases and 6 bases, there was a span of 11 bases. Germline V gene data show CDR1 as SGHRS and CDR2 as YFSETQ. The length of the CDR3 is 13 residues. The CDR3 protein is CASSEGPGQPQHF. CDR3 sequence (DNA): TGCGCCAGCAGCGAGGGACCGGGTCAGCCCCAGCATTTT.

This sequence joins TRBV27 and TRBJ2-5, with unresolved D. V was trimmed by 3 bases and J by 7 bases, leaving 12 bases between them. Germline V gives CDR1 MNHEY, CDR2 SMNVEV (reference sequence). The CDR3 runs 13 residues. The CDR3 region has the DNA TGTGCCAGCAGTTTTAGACTCCTCGGGACCCAGTACTTC. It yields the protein CASSFRLLGTQYF.

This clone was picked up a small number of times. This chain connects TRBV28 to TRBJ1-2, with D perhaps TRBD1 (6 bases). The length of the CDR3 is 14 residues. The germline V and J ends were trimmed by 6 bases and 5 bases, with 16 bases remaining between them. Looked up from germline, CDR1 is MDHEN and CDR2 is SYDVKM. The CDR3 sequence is CASRPSSTGYGYTF. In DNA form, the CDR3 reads TGTGCCAGCAGACCAAGCTCAACAGGGTATGGCTACACCTTC.

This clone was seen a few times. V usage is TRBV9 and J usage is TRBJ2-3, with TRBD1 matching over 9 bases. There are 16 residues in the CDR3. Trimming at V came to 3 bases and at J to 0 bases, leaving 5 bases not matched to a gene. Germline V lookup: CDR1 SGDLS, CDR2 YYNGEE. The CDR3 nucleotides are TGTGCCAGCAGCGGACCCGGGACAGGGAGCACAGATACGCAGTATTTT. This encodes CASSGPGTGSTDTQYF. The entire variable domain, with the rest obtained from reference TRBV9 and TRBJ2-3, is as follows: DSGVTQTPKHLITATGQRVTLRCSPRSGDLSVYWYQQSLDQGLQFLIQYYNGEERAKGNILERFSAQQFPDLHSELNLSSLELGDSALYFCASSGPGTGSTDTQYFGPGTRLTVL.

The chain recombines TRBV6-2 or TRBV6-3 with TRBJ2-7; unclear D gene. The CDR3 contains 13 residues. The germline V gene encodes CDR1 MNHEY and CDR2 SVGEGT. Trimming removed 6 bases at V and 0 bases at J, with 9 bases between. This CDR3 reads CASRAETSYEQYF. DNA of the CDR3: TGTGCCAGCAGGGCCGAGACCTCCTACGAGCAGTACTTC.

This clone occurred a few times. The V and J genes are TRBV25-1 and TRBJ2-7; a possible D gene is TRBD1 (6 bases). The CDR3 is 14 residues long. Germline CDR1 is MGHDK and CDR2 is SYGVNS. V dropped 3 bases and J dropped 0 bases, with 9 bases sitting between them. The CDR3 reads CASSDQQGSYEQYF. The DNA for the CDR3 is TGTGCCAGCAGTGACCAACAGGGCTCCTACGAGCAGTACTTC.

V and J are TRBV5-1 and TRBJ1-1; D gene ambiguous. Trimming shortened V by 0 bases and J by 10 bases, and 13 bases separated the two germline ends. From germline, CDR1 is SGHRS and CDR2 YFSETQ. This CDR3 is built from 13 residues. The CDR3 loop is CASSLVRGERAFF. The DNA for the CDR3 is TGCGCCAGCAGCTTGGTGCGGGGAGAGAGAGCTTTCTTT.

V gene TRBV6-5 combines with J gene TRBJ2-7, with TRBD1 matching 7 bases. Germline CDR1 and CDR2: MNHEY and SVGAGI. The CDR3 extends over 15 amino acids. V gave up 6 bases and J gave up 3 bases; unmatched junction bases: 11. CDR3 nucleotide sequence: TGTGCCAGCAGCCCTTCCCCGGGACAGTACTACGAGCAGTACTTC. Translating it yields CASSPSPGQYYEQYF.

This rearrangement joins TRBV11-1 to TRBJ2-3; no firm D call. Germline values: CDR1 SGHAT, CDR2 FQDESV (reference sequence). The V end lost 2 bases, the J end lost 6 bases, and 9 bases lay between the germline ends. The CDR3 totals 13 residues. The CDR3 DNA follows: TGTGCCAGCAGCTTAACCCCAGCCGATACGCAGTATTTT. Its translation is CASSLTPADTQYF.

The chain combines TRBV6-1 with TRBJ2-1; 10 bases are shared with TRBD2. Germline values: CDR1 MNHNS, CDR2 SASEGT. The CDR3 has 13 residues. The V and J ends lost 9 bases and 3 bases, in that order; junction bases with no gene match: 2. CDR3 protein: CASSGRIYNEQFF. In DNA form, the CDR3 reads TGTGCCAGTAGCGGGAGGATCTACAATGAGCAGTTCTTC.

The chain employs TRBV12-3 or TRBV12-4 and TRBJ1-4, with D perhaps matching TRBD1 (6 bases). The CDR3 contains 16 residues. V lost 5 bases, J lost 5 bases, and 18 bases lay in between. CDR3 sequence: CASSRAPPDRNEKLFF. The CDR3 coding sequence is TGTGCCAGCAGTCGTGCCCCCCCGGACAGAAATGAAAAACTGTTTTTT.

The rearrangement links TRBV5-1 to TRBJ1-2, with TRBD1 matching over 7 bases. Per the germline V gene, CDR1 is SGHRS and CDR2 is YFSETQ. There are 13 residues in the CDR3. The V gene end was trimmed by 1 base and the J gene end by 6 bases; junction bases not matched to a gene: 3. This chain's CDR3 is CASSLTDRDGYTF. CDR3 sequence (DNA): TGCGCCAGCAGCTTGACCGACAGGGATGGCTACACCTTC. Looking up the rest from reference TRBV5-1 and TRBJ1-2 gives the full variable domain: KAGVTQTPRYLIKTRGQQVTLSCSPISGHRSVSWYQQTPGQGLQFLFEYFSETQRNKGNFPGRFSGRQFSNSRSEMNVSTLELGDSALYLCASSLTDRDGYTFGSGTRLTVV.

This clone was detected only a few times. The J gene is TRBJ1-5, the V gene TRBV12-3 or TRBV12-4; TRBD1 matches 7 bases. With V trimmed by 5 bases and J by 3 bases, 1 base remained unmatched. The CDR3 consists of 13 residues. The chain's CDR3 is CASSQGVNQPQHF. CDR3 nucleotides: TGTGCCAGCAGTCAGGGGGTCAATCAGCCCCAGCATTTT.

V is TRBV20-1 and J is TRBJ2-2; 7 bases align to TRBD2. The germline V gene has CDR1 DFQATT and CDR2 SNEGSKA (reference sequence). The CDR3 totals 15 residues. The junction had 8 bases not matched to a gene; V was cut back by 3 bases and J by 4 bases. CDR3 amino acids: CSASSGRGITGELFF. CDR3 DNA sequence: TGCAGTGCTAGTTCTGGGAGGGGAATCACCGGGGAGCTGTTTTTT.

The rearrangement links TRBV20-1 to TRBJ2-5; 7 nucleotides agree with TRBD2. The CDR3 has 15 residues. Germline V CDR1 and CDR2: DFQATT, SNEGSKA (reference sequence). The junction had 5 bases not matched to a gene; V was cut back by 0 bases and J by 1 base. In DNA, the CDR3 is TGCAGTGCTAGAGACGGGACTAACGTCCAAGAGACCCAGTACTTC. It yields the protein CSARDGTNVQETQYF.

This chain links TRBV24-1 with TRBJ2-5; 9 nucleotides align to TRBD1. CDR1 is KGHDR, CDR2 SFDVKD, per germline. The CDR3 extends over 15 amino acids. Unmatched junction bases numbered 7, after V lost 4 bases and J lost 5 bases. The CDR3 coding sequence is TGTGCCACCAGTGACAGCACAGGGGGCCACGAGACCCAGTACTTC. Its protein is CATSDSTGGHETQYF.

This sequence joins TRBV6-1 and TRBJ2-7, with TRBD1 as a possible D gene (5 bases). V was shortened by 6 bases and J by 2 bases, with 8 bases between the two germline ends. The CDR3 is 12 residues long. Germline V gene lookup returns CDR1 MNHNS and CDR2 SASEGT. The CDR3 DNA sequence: TGTGCCAGCAGCGGACATACCTACGAGCAGTACTTC. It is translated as CASSGHTYEQYF.

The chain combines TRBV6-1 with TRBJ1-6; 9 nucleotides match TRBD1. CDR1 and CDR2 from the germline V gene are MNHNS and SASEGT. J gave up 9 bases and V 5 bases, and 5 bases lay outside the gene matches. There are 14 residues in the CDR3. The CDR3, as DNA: TGTGCCAGCAGTCCCGGGACAGGGACTTCACCCCTCCACTTT. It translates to CASSPGTGTSPLHF.

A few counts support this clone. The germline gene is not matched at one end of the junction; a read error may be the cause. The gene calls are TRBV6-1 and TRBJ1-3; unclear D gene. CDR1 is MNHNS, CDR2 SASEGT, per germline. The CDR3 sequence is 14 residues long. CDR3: CASSEDHSGNTIYF. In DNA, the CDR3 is TGTGCCAGCAGCGAAGACCACTCTGGAAACACCATATATTTT.